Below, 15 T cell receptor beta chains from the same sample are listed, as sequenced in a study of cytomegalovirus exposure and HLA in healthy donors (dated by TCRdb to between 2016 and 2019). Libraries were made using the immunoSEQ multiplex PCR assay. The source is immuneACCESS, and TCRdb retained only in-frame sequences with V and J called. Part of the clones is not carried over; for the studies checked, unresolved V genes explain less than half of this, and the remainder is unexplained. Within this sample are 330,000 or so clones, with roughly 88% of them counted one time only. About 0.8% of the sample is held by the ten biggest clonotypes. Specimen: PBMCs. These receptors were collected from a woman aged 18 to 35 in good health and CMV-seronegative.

Here the CDR3 reads CATHRGIGETQYF. CDR3 DNA: TGTGCCACCCACAGGGGTATCGGGGAGACCCAGTACTTC. The chain uses TRBV5-4 and TRBJ2-5; 7 nucleotides align to TRBD1. Losses at the gene ends were 9 bases for V and 5 bases for J; bases not matched to a gene: 10. The CDR3 totals 13 residues. CDR1 is SGHNT, CDR2 YYREEE, per germline (reference sequence).

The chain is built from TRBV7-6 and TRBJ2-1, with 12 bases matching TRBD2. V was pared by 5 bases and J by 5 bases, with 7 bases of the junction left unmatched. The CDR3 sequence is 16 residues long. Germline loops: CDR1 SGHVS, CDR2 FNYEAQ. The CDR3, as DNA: TGTGCCAGCAGCCGCCCTCCTAGCGGGGGGGACAATGAGCAGTTCTTC. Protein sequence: CASSRPPSGGDNEQFF. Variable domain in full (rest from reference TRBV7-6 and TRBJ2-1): GAGVSQSPRYKVTKRGQDVALRCDPISGHVSLYWYRQALGQGPEFLTYFNYEAQQDKSGLPNDRFSAERPEGSISTLTIQRTEQRDSAMYRCASSRPPSGGDNEQFFGPGTRLTVL.

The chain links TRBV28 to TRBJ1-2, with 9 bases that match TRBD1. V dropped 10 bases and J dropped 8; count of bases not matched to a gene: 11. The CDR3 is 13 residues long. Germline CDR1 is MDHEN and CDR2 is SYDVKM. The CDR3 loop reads CANSDRGGRGYTF. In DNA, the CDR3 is TGTGCCAACTCGGACAGGGGAGGTCGCGGCTACACCTTC.

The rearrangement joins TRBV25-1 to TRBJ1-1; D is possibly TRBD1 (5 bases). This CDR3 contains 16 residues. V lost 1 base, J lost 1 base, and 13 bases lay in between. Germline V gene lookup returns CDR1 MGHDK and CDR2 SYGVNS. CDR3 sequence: CASSEWHGTRNTEAFF. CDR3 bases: TGTGCCAGCAGTGAATGGCACGGGACTCGGAACACTGAAGCTTTCTTT.

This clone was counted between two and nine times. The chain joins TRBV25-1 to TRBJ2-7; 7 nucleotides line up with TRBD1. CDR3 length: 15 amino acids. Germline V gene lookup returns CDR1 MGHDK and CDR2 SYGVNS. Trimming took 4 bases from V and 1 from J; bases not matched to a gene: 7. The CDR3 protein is CASSGQNRGSYEQYF. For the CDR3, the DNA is TGTGCCAGCAGTGGCCAAAACAGGGGATCCTACGAGCAGTACTTC.

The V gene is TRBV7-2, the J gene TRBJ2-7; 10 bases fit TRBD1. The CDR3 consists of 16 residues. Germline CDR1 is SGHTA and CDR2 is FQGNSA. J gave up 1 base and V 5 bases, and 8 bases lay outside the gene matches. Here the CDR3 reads CASSPLGQGGSYEQYF. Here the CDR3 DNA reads TGTGCCAGCAGCCCACTCGGACAGGGGGGGTCCTACGAGCAGTACTTC.

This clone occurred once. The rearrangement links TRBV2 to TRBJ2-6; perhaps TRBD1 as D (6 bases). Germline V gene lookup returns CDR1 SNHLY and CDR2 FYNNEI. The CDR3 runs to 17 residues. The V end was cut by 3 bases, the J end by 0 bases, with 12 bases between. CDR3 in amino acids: CASSEDSISSGANVLTF. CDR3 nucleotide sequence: TGTGCCAGCAGTGAGGACAGTATTAGCTCTGGGGCCAACGTCCTGACTTTC. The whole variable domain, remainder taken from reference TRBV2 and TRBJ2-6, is EPEVTQTPSHQVTQMGQEVILRCVPISNHLYFYWYRQILGQKVEFLVSFYNNEISEKSEIFDDQFSVERPDGSNFTLKIRSTKLEDSAMYFCASSEDSISSGANVLTFGAGSRLTVL.

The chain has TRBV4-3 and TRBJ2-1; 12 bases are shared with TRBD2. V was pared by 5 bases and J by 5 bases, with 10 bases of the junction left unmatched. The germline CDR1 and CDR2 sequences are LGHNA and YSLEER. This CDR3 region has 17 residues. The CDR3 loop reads CASSSRLAGVLDNEQFF. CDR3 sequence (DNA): TGCGCCAGCAGCTCGAGACTAGCGGGAGTGCTGGACAATGAGCAGTTCTTC.

CDR3 in amino acids: CASSWGTSGVISNTGELFF. CDR3 DNA sequence: TGTGCCAGCAGCTGGGGGACTAGCGGGGTAATTTCGAACACCGGGGAGCTGTTTTTT. The chain carries TRBV5-6 and TRBJ2-2, with TRBD2 identical over 13 bases. V lost 3 bases and J lost 0; bases outside the gene matches: 8. Germline lookup yields CDR1 SGHDT and CDR2 YYEEEE. The CDR3 is 19 residues long.

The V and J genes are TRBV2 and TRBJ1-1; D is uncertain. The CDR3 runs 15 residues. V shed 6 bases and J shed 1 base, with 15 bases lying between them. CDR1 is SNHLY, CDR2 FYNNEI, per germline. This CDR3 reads CASSAKEGWNTEAFF. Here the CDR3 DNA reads TGTGCCAGCAGCGCAAAGGAGGGTTGGAACACTGAAGCTTTCTTT.

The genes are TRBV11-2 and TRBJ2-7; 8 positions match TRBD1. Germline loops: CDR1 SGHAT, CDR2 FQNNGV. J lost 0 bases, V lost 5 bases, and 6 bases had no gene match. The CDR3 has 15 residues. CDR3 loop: CASSLGQGHSYEQYF. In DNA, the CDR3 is TGTGCCAGCAGCCTTGGACAGGGCCACTCCTACGAGCAGTACTTC.

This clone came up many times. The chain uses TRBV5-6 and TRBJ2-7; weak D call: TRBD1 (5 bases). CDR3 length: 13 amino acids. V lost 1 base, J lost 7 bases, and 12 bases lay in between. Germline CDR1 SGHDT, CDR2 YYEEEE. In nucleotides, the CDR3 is TGTGCCAGCAGCTTGTCAGGGTTGGGTGAGCAGTACTTC. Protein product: CASSLSGLGEQYF.

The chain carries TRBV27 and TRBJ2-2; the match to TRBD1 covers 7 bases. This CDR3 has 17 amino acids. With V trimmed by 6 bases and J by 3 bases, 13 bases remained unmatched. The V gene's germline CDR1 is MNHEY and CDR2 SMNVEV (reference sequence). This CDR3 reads CASRQLTGTEDTGELFF. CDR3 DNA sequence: TGTGCCAGCAGGCAACTCACCGGGACAGAAGACACCGGGGAGCTGTTTTTT.

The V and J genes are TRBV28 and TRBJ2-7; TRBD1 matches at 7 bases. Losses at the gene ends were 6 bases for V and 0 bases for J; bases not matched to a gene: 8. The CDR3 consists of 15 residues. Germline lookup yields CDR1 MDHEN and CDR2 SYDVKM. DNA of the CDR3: TGTGCCAGCAGCGGAGCCGGGACAGCCTCCTACGAGCAGTACTTC. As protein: CASSGAGTASYEQYF.

CDR3 residues: CASSSDRSSYEQYF. CDR3 nucleotide sequence: TGTGCCAGCAGCTCTGACAGGTCCTCCTACGAGCAGTACTTC. The chain is built from TRBV7-8 and TRBJ2-7; TRBD1 might be the D (6 bases). The CDR3 is 14 residues long. V was shortened by 4 bases and J by 0 bases, with 10 bases between the two germline ends. The germline gives CDR1 SGHVS, CDR2 FQNEAQ. Based on the CDR3 plus reference TRBV7-8 and TRBJ2-7, the full variable domain is GAGVSQSPRYKVAKRGQDVALRCDPISGHVSLFWYQQALGQGPEFLTYFQNEAQLDKSGLPSDRFFAERPEGSVSTLKIQRTQQEDSAVYLCASSSDRSSYEQYFGPGTRLTVT.